These 12 T cell receptor beta chains were all obtained from the same sample, sequenced in a study of Graves' ophthalmopathy and Graves' hyperthyroidism. From RNA, the CDR3 regions of TCR beta chains were amplified and sequenced. The first-round RT-PCR employed HTBI primers together with the Qiagen OneStep RT-PCR kit. A multiplex PCR was then performed as the second round. TCRdb recomputed calls from the multiplex PCR reads with MiXCR, one row per CDR3 protein. The data hold roughly 500,000 distinct CDR3 sequences, with 13% to 15% observed a single time. The sample was blood. The receptors shown here come from a woman aged 25-40 years with Graves' ophthalmopathy.

This clonotype was seen many times. The chain combines TRBV27 with TRBJ2-7, with 11 bases identical to TRBD1. Germline V gene data show CDR1 as MNHEY and CDR2 as SMNVEV (reference sequence). V dropped 4 bases and J dropped 7; count of bases not matched to a gene: 6. CDR3 size: 14 residues. CDR3 loop: CASSWTGGQEEQYF. CDR3 bases: TGTGCCAGCAGTTGGACAGGGGGCCAGGAGGAGCAGTACTTC.

This clonotype was recorded many times. The rearrangement uses TRBV20-1 and TRBJ2-5; the D is unclear. Germline CDR1 is DFQATT and CDR2 is SNEGSKA (reference sequence). V was clipped by 6 bases and J by 2 bases, with 13 bases between them. The CDR3 length is 13 residues. Written as DNA, the CDR3 is TGCAGTGCCACGAACGGGCCGCAAGAGACCCAGTACTTC. Encoded protein: CSATNGPQETQYF.

This clonotype has more than one count but fewer than ten. V and J are TRBV5-1 and TRBJ2-5; 8 nucleotides align to TRBD2. Germline assignment: CDR1 SGHRS and CDR2 YFSETQ. Trimming took 5 bases from V and 4 from J; bases not matched to a gene: 7. The CDR3 has 14 amino acids. The CDR3, as DNA: TGCGCCAGCAGTTCGGCGGGGGGTGGAGAGACCCAGTACTTC. Encoded protein: CASSSAGGGETQYF. Filled out from reference TRBV5-1 and TRBJ2-5, the complete variable domain reads KAGVTQTPRYLIKTRGQQVTLSCSPISGHRSVSWYQQTPGQGLQFLFEYFSETQRNKGNFPGRFSGRQFSNSRSEMNVSTLELGDSALYLCASSSAGGGETQYFGPGTRLLVL.

This clonotype showed up many times. Relative to the germline gene, one junction end is altered; a read error may explain this. This chain uses TRBV12-3 or TRBV12-4 with TRBJ2-2, with D possibly TRBD2 on 5 matching bases. The CDR3 consists of 14 residues. DNA for the CDR3: TGTGCCAGCATCACACATGGCACAGACGGGGAGCTGTCTTTT. Its translation is CASITHGTDGELSF.

This clonotype was counted ten times or more. This sequence joins TRBV2 and TRBJ2-7; no clear D. Per the germline V gene, CDR1 is SNHLY and CDR2 is FYNNEI. Trimming cost V 4 bases and J 1 base, with 11 bases left between them. The CDR3 spans 14 residues. The CDR3 DNA sequence: TGTGCCAGCAGTGTGGAGAGCATTTCCTACGAGCAGTACTTC. Translated, it gives CASSVESISYEQYF.

J is TRBJ1-3 and V is TRBV12-3 or TRBV12-4, with unresolved D. The CDR3 runs 14 residues. V lost 8 bases, J lost 0 bases, and 11 bases lay in between. CDR3 bases: TGTGCCAGCCAATACGGTCCCTCTGGAAACACCATATATTTT. Amino acids: CASQYGPSGNTIYF.

This clonotype has at least ten counts. The chain links TRBV7-3 to TRBJ1-6, with 7 bases aligning to TRBD1. Looked up from germline, CDR1 is SGHTA and CDR2 is FQGTGA. The J segment lost 5 bases and the V segment lost 5 bases, leaving 3 bases of the junction unmatched. The CDR3 runs 14 residues. The CDR3 sequence: CASSRQGNNSPLHF. The DNA of the CDR3 is TGTGCCAGCAGCCGACAGGGCAATAATTCACCCCTCCACTTT.

This clonotype was observed many times. The chain employs TRBV12-3 or TRBV12-4 and TRBJ2-7; D remains unclear. CDR3 length: 12 amino acids. V lost 3 bases and J lost 5, with 8 bases in between. In nucleotides, the CDR3 is TGTGCCAGCAGTTTGTGGAGCGACGAGCAGTACTTC. It yields the protein CASSLWSDEQYF.

Of note for this clonotype: A read error is possible here, since a much larger clone lies one base away. The chain joins TRBV28 to TRBJ2-3; D not certain. The CDR3 sequence is 14 residues long. Germline V gene sequence: CDR1 MDHEN, CDR2 SYDVKM. The CDR3 coding sequence is TGTGCCAGCCGTTTGCGTGGATTCACAGATACGCAGTATTTT. Residues: CASRLRGFTDTQYF.

Only a few counts were recorded for this clonotype. At one end the junction does not follow the germline gene, possibly because of a read error. V and J are TRBV28 and TRBJ2-7; possible D gene TRBD1, 6 bases. Germline V gives CDR1 MDHEN, CDR2 SYDVKM. This CDR3 is built from 12 residues. The CDR3 sequence is CASSKGDRRINF. In nucleotides, the CDR3 is TGTGCCAGCAGTAAAGGAGACAGGAGGATCAACTTC.

This clonotype was seen many times. CDR3 sequence (DNA): TGCGCCAGCAGCTTGCTTAACGCTAAGAACACTGAAGCTTTCTTT. Its translation is CASSLLNAKNTEAFF. The rearrangement joins TRBV5-1 to TRBJ1-1; no clear D. CDR1 and CDR2 (germline): SGHRS, YFSETQ. V was trimmed by 1 base and J by 1 base, leaving 11 bases between them. There are 15 residues in the CDR3. Based on the CDR3 plus reference TRBV5-1 and TRBJ1-1, the full variable domain is KAGVTQTPRYLIKTRGQQVTLSCSPISGHRSVSWYQQTPGQGLQFLFEYFSETQRNKGNFPGRFSGRQFSNSRSEMNVSTLELGDSALYLCASSLLNAKNTEAFFGQGTRLTVV.

Many counts were recorded for this clonotype. The gene calls are TRBV6-1 and TRBJ1-1; 9 bases match TRBD1. The V gene end was trimmed by 1 base and the J gene end by 4 bases; junction bases not matched to a gene: 10. CDR3 length: 17 residues. The germline V gene has CDR1 MNHNS and CDR2 SASEGT. CDR3 in amino acids: CASSEGRDRVMGTEAFF. In nucleotides, the CDR3 is TGTGCCAGCAGTGAAGGGCGGGACAGGGTAATGGGCACTGAAGCTTTCTTT.